This is a list of T cell receptor beta chains from one sample in a study of technical replicates of blood from a few donors. The assay was immunoSEQ multiplex PCR, and TCRdb's table has in-frame clones only and misses some. There are approximately 70,000 clones in the sample; roughly nine tenths occur only once, and 0.35% to 0.45% lies in the top ten. The sample consisted of T cells isolated from PBMCs. These TCRs come from a human donor in good health. Each CDR3 is given with its conserved first and last residue. The order of the fields is clone size, D gene, V gene, J gene, CDR3 DNA, CDR3 protein. The D gene is left open where the match is weak. Only some rows state a clone size, as once, few, many or a class for expanded clones.

clone size: -; D gene: TRBD1; V gene: TRBV9; J gene: TRBJ2-2; CDR3 DNA: TGTGCCAGCAGCGTAGAGCCCTACCTCGGGACAGGGTTTTTCGGGGAGCTGTTTTTT; CDR3 protein: CASSVEPYLGTGFFGELFF
clone size: -; D gene: -; V gene: TRBV21-1; J gene: TRBJ1-2; CDR3 DNA: TGTGCTCGGGGGGATGGCTACACCTTC; CDR3 protein: CARGDGYTF
clone size: -; D gene: TRBD1; V gene: TRBV19; J gene: TRBJ2-2; CDR3 DNA: TGTGCCACCCGACAGGGATGGGCCGGGGAGCTGTTTTTT; CDR3 protein: CATRQGWAGELFF
clone size: -; D gene: -; V gene: TRBV28; J gene: TRBJ1-1; CDR3 DNA: TGTGCCAGCAATTTGGGGGGACTCAGGGCTTTCTTT; CDR3 protein: CASNLGGLRAFF
clone size: -; D gene: -; V gene: TRBV30; J gene: TRBJ1-3; CDR3 DNA: TGTGCCTGGAGTGTACTATCGTGGGGGCAATCTGGAAACACCATATATTTT; CDR3 protein: CAWSVLSWGQSGNTIYF
clone size: -; D gene: TRBD1; V gene: TRBV27; J gene: TRBJ1-2; CDR3 DNA: TGTGCCAGCAGTCAGGGACAGGGGGCGAATGGCTACACCTTC; CDR3 protein: CASSQGQGANGYTF
clone size: -; D gene: TRBD1; V gene: TRBV19; J gene: TRBJ1-5; CDR3 DNA: TGTGCCAGTAGTATTTTGGGGACAGGAGGCAATCAGCCCCAGCATTTT; CDR3 protein: CASSILGTGGNQPQHF
clone size: -; D gene: -; V gene: TRBV19; J gene: TRBJ2-2; CDR3 DNA: TGTGCCAGTAGTCCCGGGTCCGTCACCGGGGAGCTGTTTTTT; CDR3 protein: CASSPGSVTGELFF
clone size: -; D gene: TRBD2; V gene: TRBV7-2; J gene: TRBJ2-7; CDR3 DNA: TGTGCCAGCAGCTTGACTAGCCCTATAGGGTACGAGCAGTACTTC; CDR3 protein: CASSLTSPIGYEQYF
clone size: -; D gene: TRBD2; V gene: TRBV6-1; J gene: TRBJ2-1; CDR3 DNA: TGTGCCAGCAGTGCCTATAGCGGGAACTATGAGCAGTTCTTC; CDR3 protein: CASSAYSGNYEQFF
clone size: -; D gene: -; V gene: TRBV30; J gene: TRBJ1-2; CDR3 DNA: TGTGCCTGGTATAACTATGGCTACACCTTC; CDR3 protein: CAWYNYGYTF
clone size: -; D gene: -; V gene: TRBV6-1; J gene: TRBJ1-5; CDR3 DNA: TGTGCCAGCAGTGCATCGGCGGTCGTGCAGCCCCAGCATTTT; CDR3 protein: CASSASAVVQPQHF
clone size: once; D gene: -; V gene: TRBV19; J gene: TRBJ1-2; CDR3 DNA: TGTGCCAGTAGTATACAGGGTTCTAACTATGGCTACACCTTC; CDR3 protein: CASSIQGSNYGYTF
clone size: -; D gene: -; V gene: TRBV10-3; J gene: TRBJ1-2; CDR3 DNA: TGTGCCTCGAACAGGGAGTTTAGCTATGGCTACACCTTC; CDR3 protein: CASNREFSYGYTF
clone size: -; D gene: -; V gene: TRBV9; J gene: TRBJ1-3; CDR3 DNA: TGTGCCAGCAGCGAGGACAGCCCGGGCTCTGGAAACACCATATATTTT; CDR3 protein: CASSEDSPGSGNTIYF
clone size: -; D gene: -; V gene: TRBV4-1; J gene: TRBJ2-6; CDR3 DNA: TGCGCCAGCAGCCCCAGCAGGGCCGGGGCCAACGTCCTGACTTTC; CDR3 protein: CASSPSRAGANVLTF
clone size: once; D gene: -; V gene: TRBV7-8; J gene: TRBJ1-1; CDR3 DNA: TGTGCCAGCAGCTTAGGTAACCGGGGTAACACTGAAGCTTTCTTT; CDR3 protein: CASSLGNRGNTEAFF
clone size: -; D gene: TRBD2; V gene: TRBV7-3; J gene: TRBJ2-7; CDR3 DNA: TGTGCCAGCAGCTTAGGGACTAGCGGGAGGAACGAGCAGTACTTC; CDR3 protein: CASSLGTSGRNEQYF
clone size: -; D gene: -; V gene: TRBV30; J gene: TRBJ2-7; CDR3 DNA: TGTGCCTGGAGTCCGGGACTGTACTACGAGCAGTACTTC; CDR3 protein: CAWSPGLYYEQYF
clone size: -; D gene: TRBD1; V gene: TRBV6-6; J gene: TRBJ2-7; CDR3 DNA: TGTGCCAGCAGCCTAGACAGGGCTTACGAGCAGTACTTC; CDR3 protein: CASSLDRAYEQYF
clone size: -; D gene: -; V gene: TRBV9; J gene: TRBJ1-1; CDR3 DNA: TGTGCCAGCAGCGAGGGAACAGGAACTGAAGCTTTCTTT; CDR3 protein: CASSEGTGTEAFF
clone size: once; D gene: TRBD1; V gene: TRBV7-3; J gene: TRBJ2-5; CDR3 DNA: TGTGCCAGCAGCTTCGGGACAGCAGAGACCCAGTACTTC; CDR3 protein: CASSFGTAETQYF
clone size: once; D gene: -; V gene: TRBV19; J gene: TRBJ1-1; CDR3 DNA: TGTGCCAGTAATCCCCCCCAATCGAACACTGAAGCTTTCTTT; CDR3 protein: CASNPPQSNTEAFF
clone size: -; D gene: TRBD2; V gene: TRBV2; J gene: TRBJ2-1; CDR3 DNA: TGTGCCAGCAGGGGGGGACTAGCGGGAAGCTCCTACAATGAGCAGTTCTTC; CDR3 protein: CASRGGLAGSSYNEQFF
clone size: -; D gene: TRBD1; V gene: TRBV27; J gene: TRBJ2-3; CDR3 DNA: TGTGCCAGCAGCATCTCACAGGGGGACTTGGCAGATACGCAGTATTTT; CDR3 protein: CASSISQGDLADTQYF
clone size: -; D gene: TRBD1; V gene: TRBV27; J gene: TRBJ1-5; CDR3 DNA: TGTGCCAGCAGAGTGGACAGGGGGCGGGAACAGCCCCAGCATTTT; CDR3 protein: CASRVDRGREQPQHF
clone size: -; D gene: TRBD1; V gene: TRBV4-1; J gene: TRBJ1-5; CDR3 DNA: TGCGCCAGCAGCCAAACGACAGGGCTTAGCAATCAGCCCCAGCATTTT; CDR3 protein: CASSQTTGLSNQPQHF
clone size: -; D gene: -; V gene: TRBV15; J gene: TRBJ2-1; CDR3 DNA: TGTGCCACCAGCAGAGATCAGGACTTCCGGGAGTTCTTC; CDR3 protein: CATSRDQDFREFF
clone size: -; D gene: -; V gene: TRBV7-2; J gene: TRBJ2-5; CDR3 DNA: TGTGCCAGCAGCTCCAGGCTAGCCCAAGAGACCCAGTACTTC; CDR3 protein: CASSSRLAQETQYF
clone size: -; D gene: -; V gene: TRBV19; J gene: TRBJ1-5; CDR3 DNA: TGTGCCAGTCGCCATGACGGACAGCGGAGTCAGCCCCAGCATTTT; CDR3 protein: CASRHDGQRSQPQHF
clone size: -; D gene: -; V gene: TRBV19; J gene: TRBJ2-3; CDR3 DNA: TGTGCCAGTAGCTTGATAGCGGCTAGCACAGATACGCAGTATTTT; CDR3 protein: CASSLIAASTDTQYF
clone size: -; D gene: -; V gene: TRBV2; J gene: TRBJ2-3; CDR3 DNA: TGTGCCAGCTTGAGTAGCACAGATACGCAGTATTTT; CDR3 protein: CASLSSTDTQYF
clone size: -; D gene: -; V gene: TRBV2; J gene: TRBJ1-2; CDR3 DNA: TGTGCCAGCAGTCCAGAAGCACAGGGTCGGGGCTACACCTTC; CDR3 protein: CASSPEAQGRGYTF
clone size: -; D gene: -; V gene: TRBV7-6; J gene: TRBJ2-7; CDR3 DNA: TGTGCCAGCAGCCCCGCCGGGACTGAGGTCTACGAGCAGTACTTC; CDR3 protein: CASSPAGTEVYEQYF
clone size: -; D gene: TRBD1; V gene: TRBV18; J gene: TRBJ2-7; CDR3 DNA: TGTGCCAGCTCACCACAGGGGGCAACCTACGAGCAGTACTTC; CDR3 protein: CASSPQGATYEQYF
clone size: -; D gene: TRBD1; V gene: TRBV15; J gene: TRBJ2-7; CDR3 DNA: TGTGCCACCAGCAGAGGACGACAGGGCTACGAGCAGTACTTC; CDR3 protein: CATSRGRQGYEQYF
clone size: -; D gene: TRBD1; V gene: TRBV27; J gene: TRBJ2-7; CDR3 DNA: TGTGCCAGCCGTGCCGGGACAGGCACTTCGTGGACATACGAGCAGTACTTC; CDR3 protein: CASRAGTGTSWTYEQYF